The 13 T cell receptor beta chains presented below share a single source sample, sequenced in a study of blood T cell repertoires in COVID-19. Produced via immunoSEQ multiplex PCR; TCRdb's table is partial and in-frame only. The data contain approximately 330,000 clones, roughly 89% of them singletons. What was sequenced was PBMCs or T cells enriched from blood (not recorded which). All receptors derive from a woman in her 30s who had recovered from COVID-19.

The rearrangement joins TRBV4-1 to TRBJ2-1, with 10 bases lining up with TRBD2. Germline V gene data show CDR1 as MGHRA and CDR2 as YSYEKL. The ends lost 5 bases at V and 10 bases at J; junction bases unmatched: 17. This CDR3 has 17 residues. CDR3 residues: CASSTILAGVLRREQFF. As DNA, the CDR3 is TGCGCCAGCAGCACCATTCTAGCGGGAGTCTTGCGGCGGGAGCAGTTCTTC.

V gene TRBV4-2 combines with J gene TRBJ2-7; D unresolved. Germline V lookup: CDR1 LGHNA, CDR2 YNFKEQ. V was trimmed by 1 base and J by 0 bases, leaving 10 bases between them. This CDR3 comprises 15 residues. The CDR3 coding sequence is TGTGCCAGCAGCCAAGCTCACTCGAGCTCCTACGAGCAGTACTTC. Its translation: CASSQAHSSSYEQYF.

V gene TRBV7-2 combines with J gene TRBJ1-1, with D perhaps matching TRBD1 (6 bases). V dropped 5 bases and J dropped 5 bases, with 18 bases sitting between them. This CDR3 has 15 residues. Germline CDR1 reads SGHTA; CDR2 reads FQGNSA. Written as DNA, the CDR3 is TGTGCCAGCAGCCGGCTCGGAAAGGGGGAAACTGAAGCTTTCTTT. Translation: CASSRLGKGETEAFF.

This chain links TRBV7-2 with TRBJ1-1; possibly TRBD1 for D (5 bases). This CDR3 has 17 amino acids. V lost 1 base to trimming and J lost 0 bases, with 15 bases between them. CDR1 and CDR2 from the germline V gene are SGHTA and FQGNSA. The CDR3, as DNA: TGTGCCAGCAGCTTAGTAGCCCACAGGACCATGAACACTGAAGCTTTCTTT. This translates into CASSLVAHRTMNTEAFF.

The chain is built from TRBV7-9 and TRBJ1-2; perhaps TRBD1 as D (6 bases). This CDR3 region has 15 residues. Germline lookup yields CDR1 SEHNR and CDR2 FQNEAQ (reference sequence). Deletions cut 4 bases from V and 3 bases from J, with 15 bases between. The CDR3 loop is CASSSSRDKYYGYTF. DNA for the CDR3: TGTGCCAGCAGCTCCTCCCGGGACAAGTACTATGGCTACACCTTC.

This chain joins TRBV6-6 and TRBJ1-2; 7 positions agree with TRBD1. Per germline, CDR1 MNHNY and CDR2 SVGAGI (reference sequence). V shed 4 bases and J 5 bases; nucleotides not matched to a gene: 7. CDR3 length equals 14 residues. CDR3 in amino acids: CASSSQGTEYGYTF. The DNA for the CDR3 is TGTGCCAGCAGTTCCCAAGGGACAGAATATGGCTACACCTTC.

The chain carries TRBV5-5 and TRBJ2-1; D may be TRBD1 (6 bases). Trimming shortened V by 1 base and J by 2 bases, and 10 bases separated the two germline ends. CDR3 size: 15 residues. Germline V CDR1 and CDR2: SGHKS, YYEKEE (reference sequence). CDR3 amino acids: CASSLSGVPYNEQFF. The CDR3 nucleotides read TGTGCCAGCAGCTTGTCAGGGGTCCCCTACAATGAGCAGTTCTTC.

This chain connects TRBV3-1 (or the pseudogene TRBV3-2) to TRBJ2-4, with 8 positions matching TRBD1. The V and J ends lost 5 bases and 1 base, in that order; junction bases with no gene match: 13. Germline CDR1 LGHDT, CDR2 YNNKEL (reference sequence). This CDR3 spans 18 amino acids. CDR3 bases: TGTGCCAGCAGCTTAAGATATAGGACAGGGAGGGCCAAAAACATTCAGTACTTC. Translated, it gives CASSLRYRTGRAKNIQYF.

This chain connects TRBV10-1 to TRBJ2-2, with D perhaps TRBD2 (5 bases). V lost 0 bases to trimming and J lost 5 bases, with 10 bases between them. CDR3 length equals 15 residues. Germline CDR1 and CDR2: WNHNN and SYGVQD (reference sequence). CDR3 loop: CASSESTRRTGELFF. For the CDR3, the DNA is TGCGCCAGCAGTGAGTCAACTAGGAGGACCGGGGAGCTGTTTTTT.

The chain links TRBV10-3 to TRBJ1-2, with D possibly being TRBD1 (6 bases). The germline V gene has CDR1 ENHRY and CDR2 SYGVKD. The CDR3 length is 12 residues. Trimming stripped 11 bases from V and 4 bases from J, with 14 bases between. This CDR3 is CAFGGQIYGYTF. The CDR3 DNA reads as TGTGCCTTCGGGGGGCAGATCTATGGCTACACCTTC.

Here the CDR3 reads CASSLFGDSFYEQYF. The CDR3 nucleotides read TGTGCCAGCAGCTTATTCGGGGACTCCTTCTACGAGCAGTACTTC. This chain links TRBV11-1 with TRBJ2-7; perhaps TRBD2 as D (6 bases). Per the germline V gene, CDR1 is SGHAT and CDR2 is FQDESV (reference sequence). The CDR3 spans 15 residues. V was cut by 2 bases and J by 3 bases, with 14 bases left in between.

This clone occurred a few times. The chain joins TRBV10-1 to TRBJ1-2, with D possibly TRBD1 on 6 matching bases. This CDR3 is built from 11 residues. Trimming cost V 5 bases and J 9 bases, with 10 bases left between them. The germline V gene encodes CDR1 WNHNN and CDR2 SYGVQD (reference sequence). CDR3: CASSQGPSYTF. The DNA for the CDR3 is TGCGCCAGCAGTCAGGGGCCTAGCTACACCTTC.

The chain joins TRBV28 to TRBJ1-6; unclear D gene. The V gene lost 4 bases and the J gene lost 14 bases, with 9 bases spanning the gap. CDR1 is MDHEN, CDR2 SYDVKM, per germline. There are 11 residues in the CDR3. CDR3 sequence: CASSSGGALHF. CDR3 in DNA: TGTGCCAGCAGTTCCGGAGGTGCCCTCCACTTT.